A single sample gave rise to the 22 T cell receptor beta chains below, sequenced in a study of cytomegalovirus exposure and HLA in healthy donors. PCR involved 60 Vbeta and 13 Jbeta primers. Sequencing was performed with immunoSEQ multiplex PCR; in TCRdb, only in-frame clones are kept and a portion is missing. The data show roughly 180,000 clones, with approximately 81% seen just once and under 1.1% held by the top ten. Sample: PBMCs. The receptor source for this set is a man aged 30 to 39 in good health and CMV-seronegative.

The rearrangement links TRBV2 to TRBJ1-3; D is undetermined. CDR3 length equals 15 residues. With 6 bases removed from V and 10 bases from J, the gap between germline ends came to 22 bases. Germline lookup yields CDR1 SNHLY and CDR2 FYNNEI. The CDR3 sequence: CASRKAPLVPPTIYF. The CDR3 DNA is TGTGCCAGCAGAAAAGCTCCCTTGGTCCCTCCGACCATATATTTT.

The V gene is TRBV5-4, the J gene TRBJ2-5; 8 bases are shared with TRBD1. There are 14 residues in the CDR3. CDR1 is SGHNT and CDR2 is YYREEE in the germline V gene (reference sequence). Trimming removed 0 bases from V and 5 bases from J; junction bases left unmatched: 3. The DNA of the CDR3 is TGTGCCAGCAGCTTGGAGTCAGGGGGCGAGACCCAGTACTTC. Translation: CASSLESGGETQYF.

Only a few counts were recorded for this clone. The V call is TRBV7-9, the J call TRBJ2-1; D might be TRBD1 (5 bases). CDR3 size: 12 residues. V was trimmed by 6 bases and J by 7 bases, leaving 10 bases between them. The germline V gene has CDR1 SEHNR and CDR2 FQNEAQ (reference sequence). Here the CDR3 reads CASRDRGNEQFF. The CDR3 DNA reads TGTGCCAGCAGGGATAGGGGTAATGAGCAGTTCTTC.

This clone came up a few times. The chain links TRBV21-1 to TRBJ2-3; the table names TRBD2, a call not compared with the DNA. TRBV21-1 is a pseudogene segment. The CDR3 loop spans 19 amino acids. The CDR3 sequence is CASSFQTSGRSGGTDTQYF. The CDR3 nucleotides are TGTGCCAGCAGCTTCCAGACTAGCGGGAGGAGTGGGGGCACAGATACGCAGTATTTT.

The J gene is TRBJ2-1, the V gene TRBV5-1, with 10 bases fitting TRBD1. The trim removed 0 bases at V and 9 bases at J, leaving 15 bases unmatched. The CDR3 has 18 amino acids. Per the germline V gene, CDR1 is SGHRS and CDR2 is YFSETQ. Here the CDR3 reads CASSLAETFGQGVREQFF. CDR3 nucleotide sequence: TGCGCCAGCAGCTTGGCCGAGACCTTTGGACAGGGGGTCCGTGAGCAGTTCTTC.

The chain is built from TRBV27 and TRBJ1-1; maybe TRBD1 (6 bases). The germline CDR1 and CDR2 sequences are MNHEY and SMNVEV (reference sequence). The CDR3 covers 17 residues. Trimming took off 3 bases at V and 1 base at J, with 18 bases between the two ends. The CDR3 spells CASSLGGVGGPNTEAFF. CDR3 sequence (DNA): TGTGCCAGCAGTTTGGGGGGGGTCGGGGGCCCGAACACTGAAGCTTTCTTT.

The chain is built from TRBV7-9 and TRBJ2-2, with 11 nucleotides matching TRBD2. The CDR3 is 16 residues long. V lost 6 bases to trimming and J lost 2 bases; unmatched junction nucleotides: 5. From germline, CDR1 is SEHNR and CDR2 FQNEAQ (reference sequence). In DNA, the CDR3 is TGTGCCAGCAGTTCTAGCGGGAGGTCAAACACCGGGGAGCTGTTTTTT. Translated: CASSSSGRSNTGELFF.

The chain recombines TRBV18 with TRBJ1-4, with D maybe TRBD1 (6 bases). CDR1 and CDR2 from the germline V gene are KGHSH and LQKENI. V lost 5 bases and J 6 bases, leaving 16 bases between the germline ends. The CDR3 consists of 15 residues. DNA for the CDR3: TGTGCCAGCTCATACGGCGGGGGGCGAGATGAAAAACTGTTTTTT. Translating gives CASSYGGGRDEKLFF.

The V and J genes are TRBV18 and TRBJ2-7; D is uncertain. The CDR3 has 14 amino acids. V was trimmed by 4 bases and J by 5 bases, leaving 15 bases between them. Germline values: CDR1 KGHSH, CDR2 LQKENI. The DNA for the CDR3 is TGTGCCAGCTCACTATCAAGCCGTCAGGACGAGCAGTACTTC. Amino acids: CASSLSSRQDEQYF.

The CDR3 region is CASSLRGRQGAVAFF. As DNA, the CDR3 is TGTGCCAGCAGCCTAAGGGGTCGGCAGGGGGCTGTGGCTTTCTTT. The rearrangement joins TRBV7-2 to TRBJ1-1; the match to TRBD1 covers 8 bases. The V gene's germline CDR1 is SGHTA and CDR2 FQGNSA. This CDR3 has 15 residues. V lost 5 bases, J lost 11 bases, and 16 bases stayed unmatched.

Here the CDR3 DNA reads TGCGCCAGCAGCGACTACTTGAGTGGACAGGGTATCTGGAATGAGCAGTTCTTC. Amino acids: CASSDYLSGQGIWNEQFF. The genes are TRBV4-3 and TRBJ2-1; 8 bases match TRBD1. CDR3 length: 18 amino acids. With 5 bases clipped from V and 7 bases from J, the junction kept 19 bases outside the gene matches. Germline V gives CDR1 LGHNA, CDR2 YSLEER.

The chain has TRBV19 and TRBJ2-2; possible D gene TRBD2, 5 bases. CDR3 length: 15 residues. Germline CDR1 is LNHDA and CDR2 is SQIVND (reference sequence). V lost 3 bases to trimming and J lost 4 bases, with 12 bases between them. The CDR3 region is CASSIWLRGTGELFF. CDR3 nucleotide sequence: TGTGCCAGTAGTATTTGGCTACGGGGCACCGGGGAGCTGTTTTTT.

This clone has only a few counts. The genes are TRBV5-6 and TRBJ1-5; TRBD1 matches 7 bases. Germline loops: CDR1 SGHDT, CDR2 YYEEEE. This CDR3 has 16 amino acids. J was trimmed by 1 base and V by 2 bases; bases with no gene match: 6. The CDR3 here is CASSFYGTVSNQPQHF. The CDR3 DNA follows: TGTGCCAGCAGCTTCTACGGGACAGTCAGCAATCAGCCCCAGCATTTT.

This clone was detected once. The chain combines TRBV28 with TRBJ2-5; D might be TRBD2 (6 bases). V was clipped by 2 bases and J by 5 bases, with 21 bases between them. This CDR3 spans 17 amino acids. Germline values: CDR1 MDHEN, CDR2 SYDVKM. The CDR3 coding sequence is TGTGCCAGCAGTTTACCTGGGGACTGGCAGGCTGGCGAGACCCAGTACTTC. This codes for CASSLPGDWQAGETQYF. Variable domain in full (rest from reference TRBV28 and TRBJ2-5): DVKVTQSSRYLVKRTGEKVFLECVQDMDHENMFWYRQDPGLGLRLIYFSYDVKMKEKGDIPEGYSVSREKKERFSLILESASTNQTSMYLCASSLPGDWQAGETQYFGPGTRLLVL.

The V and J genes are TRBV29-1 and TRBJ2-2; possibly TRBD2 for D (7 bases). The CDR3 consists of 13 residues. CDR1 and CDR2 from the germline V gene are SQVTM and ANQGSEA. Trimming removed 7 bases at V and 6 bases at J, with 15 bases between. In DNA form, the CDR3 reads TGCAGCGCCCTATCGGGGGGCGCCGGGGAGCTGTTTTTT. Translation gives CSALSGGAGELFF.

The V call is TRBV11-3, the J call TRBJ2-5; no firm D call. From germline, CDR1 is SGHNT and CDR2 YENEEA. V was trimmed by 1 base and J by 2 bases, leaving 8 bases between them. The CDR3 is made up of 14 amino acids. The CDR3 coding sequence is TGTGCCAGCAGCTTAGGAATCAGTCAAGAGACCCAGTACTTC. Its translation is CASSLGISQETQYF.

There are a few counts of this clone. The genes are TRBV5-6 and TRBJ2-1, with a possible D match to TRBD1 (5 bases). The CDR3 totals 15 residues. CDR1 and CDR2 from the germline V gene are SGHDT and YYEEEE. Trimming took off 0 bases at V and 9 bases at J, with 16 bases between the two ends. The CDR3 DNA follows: TGTGCCAGCAGCTTGGTACAGGCTTTGGGTAGTGAGCAGTTCTTC. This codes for CASSLVQALGSEQFF.

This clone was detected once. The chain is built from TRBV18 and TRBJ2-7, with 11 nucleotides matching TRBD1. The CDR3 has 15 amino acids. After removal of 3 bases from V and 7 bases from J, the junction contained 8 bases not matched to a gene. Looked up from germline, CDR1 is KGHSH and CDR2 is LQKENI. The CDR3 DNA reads TGTGCCAGCTCACCTCCTACTGGGACAGGGGGTGAGCAGTACTTC. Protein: CASSPPTGTGGEQYF.

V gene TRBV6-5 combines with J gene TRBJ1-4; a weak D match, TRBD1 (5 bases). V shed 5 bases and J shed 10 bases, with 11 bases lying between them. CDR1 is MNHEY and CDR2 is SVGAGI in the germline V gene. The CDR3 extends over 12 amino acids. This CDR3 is CASSAGRGKLFF. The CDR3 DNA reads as TGTGCCAGCAGTGCCGGGAGGGGAAAACTGTTTTTT.

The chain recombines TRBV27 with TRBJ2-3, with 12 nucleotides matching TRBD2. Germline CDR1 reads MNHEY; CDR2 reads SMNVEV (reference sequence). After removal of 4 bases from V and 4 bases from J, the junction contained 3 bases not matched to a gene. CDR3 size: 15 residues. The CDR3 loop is CASSSSGRGADTQYF. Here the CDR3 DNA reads TGTGCCAGCAGTTCTAGCGGGAGGGGCGCAGATACGCAGTATTTT.

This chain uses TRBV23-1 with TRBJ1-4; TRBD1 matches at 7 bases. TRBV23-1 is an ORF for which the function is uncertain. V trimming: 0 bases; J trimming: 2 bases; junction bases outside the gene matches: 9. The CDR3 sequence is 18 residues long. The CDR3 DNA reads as TGCGCCAGCAGTCAATCGGGGGCACCGGGACAGACTAATGAAAAACTGTTTTTT. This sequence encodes CASSQSGAPGQTNEKLFF.

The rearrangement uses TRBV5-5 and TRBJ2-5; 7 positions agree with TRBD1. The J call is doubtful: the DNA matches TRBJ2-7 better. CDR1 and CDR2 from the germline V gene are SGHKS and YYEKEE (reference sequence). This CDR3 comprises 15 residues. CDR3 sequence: CASSDYRGPLYEQYF. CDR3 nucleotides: TGTGCCAGCAGCGATTACAGGGGCCCTCTCTACGAGCAGTACTTC.